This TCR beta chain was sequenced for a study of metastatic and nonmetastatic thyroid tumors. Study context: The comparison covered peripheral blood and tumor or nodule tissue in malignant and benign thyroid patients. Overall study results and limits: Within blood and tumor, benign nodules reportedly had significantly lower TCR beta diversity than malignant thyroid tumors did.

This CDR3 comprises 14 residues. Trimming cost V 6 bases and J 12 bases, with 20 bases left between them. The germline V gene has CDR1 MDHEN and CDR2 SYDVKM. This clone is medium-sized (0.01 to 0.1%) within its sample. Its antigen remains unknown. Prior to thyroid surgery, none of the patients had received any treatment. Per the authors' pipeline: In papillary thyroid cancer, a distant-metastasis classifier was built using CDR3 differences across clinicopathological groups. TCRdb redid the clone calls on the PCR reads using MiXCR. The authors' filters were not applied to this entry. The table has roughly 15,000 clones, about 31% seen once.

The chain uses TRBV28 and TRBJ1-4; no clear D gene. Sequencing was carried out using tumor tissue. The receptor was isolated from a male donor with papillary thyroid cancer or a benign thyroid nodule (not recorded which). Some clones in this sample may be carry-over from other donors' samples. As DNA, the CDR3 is TGTGCCAGCAGGCCCATATATAGCCCGTTGGAACTGTTTTTT. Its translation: CASRPIYSPLELFF.